These T cell receptor beta chains were read from a single sample in a study of CD8 T cells in ankylosing spondylitis. MiXCR was run by TCRdb on the 5' RACE reads, yielding one entry per CDR3 protein. Of around 150,000 distinct CDR3 sequences listed, around a tenth are singletons. The specimen sequenced was blood, either unsorted or a sorted T cell fraction (not recorded which). The receptors come from a male donor with ankylosing spondylitis or in good health (not recorded which). CDR3s include the opening cysteine and the closing phenylalanine or tryptophan. Fields, in order: J gene, V gene, CDR3 protein.

>TRBJ1-1|TRBV7-2
CASSLVPANTEAFF
>TRBJ2-1|TRBV19
CASSLTGGSYNEQFF
>TRBJ1-1|TRBV6-2/TRBV6-3
CASHAKDRRGTEAFF
>TRBJ1-2|TRBV30
CAWARTGGYTF
>TRBJ2-1|TRBV3-1
CASSQGNRVREQFF
>TRBJ2-1|TRBV6-1
CASSPEAGPYYNEQFF
>TRBJ2-7|TRBV11-2
CASSLAAAGGTYEQYF
>TRBJ1-1|TRBV5-1
CASGGGGQGNTEAFF
>TRBJ2-7|TRBV6-1
CASQQNRDRPYEQYF
>TRBJ2-4|TRBV3-1
CASSPRTSGGDIQYF
>TRBJ1-2|TRBV20-1
CSARNEGSYYGYTF
>TRBJ1-1|TRBV6-5
CASSYRLGTEAFF